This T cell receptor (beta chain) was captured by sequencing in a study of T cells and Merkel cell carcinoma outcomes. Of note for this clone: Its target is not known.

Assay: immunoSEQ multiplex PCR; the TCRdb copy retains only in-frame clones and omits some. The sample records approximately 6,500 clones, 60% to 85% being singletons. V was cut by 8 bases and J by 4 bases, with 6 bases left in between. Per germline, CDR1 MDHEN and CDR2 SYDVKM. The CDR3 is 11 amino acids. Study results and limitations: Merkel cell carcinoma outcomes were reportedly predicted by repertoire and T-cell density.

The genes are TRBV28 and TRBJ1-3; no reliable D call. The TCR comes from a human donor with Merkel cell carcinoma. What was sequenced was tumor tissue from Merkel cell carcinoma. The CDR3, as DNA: TGTGCCAGCCGACTAGGAAACACCATATATTTT. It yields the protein CASRLGNTIYF.